This T cell receptor beta chain was identified in a study of regulatory T cells in long-lasting Graves disease. Through Arm-PCR of CDR3 regions and iRepertoire HTBI primers, TCR beta libraries were built. One entry per CDR3 protein results from TCRdb running MiXCR on the multiplex PCR reads. The sample lists about 470,000 distinct CDR3 sequences; under 15% were seen once. Documented time point: newly diagnosed GD, antithyroid drugs for less than 3 months. Extracted PBMC RNA gave rise to the TCR library. The CDR3 is made up of 15 amino acids. Germline V CDR1 and CDR2: KGHDR, SFDVKD. The ends lost 4 bases at V and 9 bases at J; junction bases unmatched: 8. The data were also submitted as part of a second study, on T cells in Graves' hyperthyroidism and ophthalmopathy.

The specimen comprised peripheral blood mononuclear cells (PBMCs), sampled at new diagnosis, from a patient treated with antithyroid drugs. The receptor was derived from a woman aged 30 to 39 with Graves disease. This sequence joins TRBV24-1 and TRBJ2-1, with 10 bases fitting TRBD2. The CDR3 sequence: CATSESSGRAFEQFF. CDR3 nucleotide sequence: TGTGCCACCAGTGAGTCCAGCGGGAGGGCCTTTGAGCAGTTCTTC.